Each of the 31 T cell receptor beta chains below was sequenced from the same sample in a study of resident and recirculating memory T cells in vitiligo. Clones were sequenced by immunoSEQ multiplex PCR, and TCRdb holds only the in-frame ones, with some missing. The sample holds approximately 69,000 clones, approximately 93% seen once. Source material: blood. These receptors originate from a male donor with vitiligo.

The rearrangement links TRBV13 to TRBJ2-4, with 9 bases identical to TRBD1. Germline V gene lookup returns CDR1 PRHDT and CDR2 FYEKMQ (reference sequence). V was pared by 5 bases and J by 7 bases, with 9 bases of the junction left unmatched. This CDR3 spans 15 amino acids. The CDR3 is CASSRTGGVGNIQYF. CDR3 coding DNA: TGTGCCAGCAGCCGAACAGGGGGCGTTGGGAACATTCAGTACTTC.

This chain joins TRBV6-4 and TRBJ1-1; 8 bases agree with TRBD1. The CDR3 is 14 residues long. V gave up 5 bases and J gave up 11 bases; unmatched junction bases: 13. CDR1 is MRHNA, CDR2 SNTAGT, per germline. CDR3 DNA: TGTGCCAGCAGTCGCACCGGGACAGGTGGTGTGGCTTTCTTT. Amino acids: CASSRTGTGGVAFF.

In this sample, this clone turned up once. The chain joins TRBV28 to TRBJ2-2, with TRBD2 as a possible D gene (5 bases). V was pared by 4 bases and J by 1 base, with 16 bases between. The CDR3 runs 17 residues. Germline CDR1 and CDR2: MDHEN and SYDVKM. The CDR3, as DNA: TGTGCCAGCAGTTCCCTCCGGGGATCTTTGAACACCGGGGAGCTGTTTTTT. It encodes CASSSLRGSLNTGELFF.

This clone was found a few times. The chain employs TRBV6-5 and TRBJ1-1; D call uncertain. The germline V and J ends were trimmed by 11 bases and 2 bases, with 12 bases remaining between them. The CDR3 consists of 12 residues. Germline CDR1 MNHEY, CDR2 SVGAGI. The chain's CDR3 is CACGRGNTEAFF. DNA for the CDR3: TGTGCCTGCGGACGGGGAAACACTGAAGCTTTCTTT.

This clone was counted once. Relative to the germline gene, one junction end is altered; a read error may explain this. The chain links TRBV6-1 to TRBJ2-1, with a tentative D call TRBD1 (5 bases). The CDR3 loop spans 17 amino acids. Germline V lookup: CDR1 MNHNS, CDR2 SASEGT. DNA for the CDR3: TGTGCCAGCATTGAACACCCAGGGAAGGCTGTCTACAATGAGCAGTTCTTC. Encoded protein: CASIEHPGKAVYNEQFF.

V and J are TRBV6-5 and TRBJ2-3; 8 bases match TRBD1. This CDR3 spans 15 amino acids. Germline CDR1 MNHEY, CDR2 SVGAGI. The ends lost 3 bases at V and 3 bases at J; junction bases unmatched: 5. The CDR3 region is CASSYGRTGTDTQYF. The CDR3 nucleotides are TGTGCCAGCAGTTATGGGCGGACAGGGACAGATACGCAGTATTTT.

The rearrangement joins TRBV2 to TRBJ1-6, with 10 bases that match TRBD1. Germline CDR1 and CDR2: SNHLY and FYNNEI. The CDR3 extends over 15 amino acids. Losses at the gene ends were 7 bases for V and 7 bases for J; bases not matched to a gene: 7. The chain's CDR3 is CASTQTGGINSPLHF. The DNA of the CDR3 is TGTGCCAGCACTCAGACAGGGGGCATAAATTCACCCCTCCACTTT. Looking up the rest from reference TRBV2 and TRBJ1-6 gives the full variable domain: EPEVTQTPSHQVTQMGQEVILRCVPISNHLYFYWYRQILGQKVEFLVSFYNNEISEKSEIFDDQFSVERPDGSNFTLKIRSTKLEDSAMYFCASTQTGGINSPLHFGNGTRLTVT.

The V call is TRBV9, the J call TRBJ2-7, with no clear D. CDR1 and CDR2 (germline): SGDLS, YYNGEE. This CDR3 has 14 amino acids. V lost 4 bases, J lost 3 bases, and 14 bases lay in between. This CDR3 is CASSPQTDFYEQYF. The CDR3 nucleotides are TGTGCCAGCAGCCCCCAGACTGACTTCTACGAGCAGTACTTC. Combining the CDR3 with reference TRBV9 and TRBJ2-7 gives the whole variable domain DSGVTQTPKHLITATGQRVTLRCSPRSGDLSVYWYQQSLDQGLQFLIQYYNGEERAKGNILERFSAQQFPDLHSELNLSSLELGDSALYFCASSPQTDFYEQYFGPGTRLTVT.

The genes are TRBV28 and TRBJ1-4; the match to TRBD1 covers 8 bases. The germline V gene has CDR1 MDHEN and CDR2 SYDVKM. This CDR3 is built from 16 residues. The V and J ends lost 5 bases and 1 base, in that order; junction bases with no gene match: 6. CDR3 protein: CASSTWTGRTNEKLFF. As DNA, the CDR3 is TGTGCCAGCAGTACCTGGACAGGGCGAACTAATGAAAAACTGTTTTTT.

J is TRBJ1-2 and V is TRBV7-2; D is ambiguous. CDR3 length: 13 amino acids. From germline, CDR1 is SGHTA and CDR2 FQGNSA. Trimming removed 6 bases from V and 2 bases from J, with 10 bases in between. The DNA for the CDR3 is TGTGCCAGCAGTCCCACAAACAACTATGGCTACACCTTC. Its translation is CASSPTNNYGYTF.

The count of this clone is one. This rearrangement joins TRBV11-3 to TRBJ2-7, with D maybe TRBD1 (5 bases). CDR1 is SGHNT and CDR2 is YENEEA in the germline V gene. CDR3 length: 12 amino acids. Deletions cut 1 base from V and 7 bases from J, with 8 bases between. The CDR3 region has the DNA TGTGCCAGCAGCTTAGGAAAGGGGGAGCAGTACTTC. This codes for CASSLGKGEQYF.

The rearrangement joins TRBV5-1 to TRBJ1-2; maybe TRBD1 (5 bases). The CDR3 is 15 residues long. Germline values: CDR1 SGHRS, CDR2 YFSETQ. V was cut by 0 bases and J by 8 bases, with 17 bases left in between. DNA for the CDR3: TGCGCCAGCAGCTTGGCCAACCCAGGGAAGGGAGGCTACACCTTC. Its protein is CASSLANPGKGGYTF.

The chain combines TRBV30 with TRBJ1-6; 7 bases line up with TRBD1. Germline CDR1 GTSNPN, CDR2 SVGIG (reference sequence). The CDR3 contains 16 residues. J was trimmed by 10 bases and V by 3 bases; bases with no gene match: 15. The CDR3 reads CAWSPTGIEGNSPLHF. The CDR3, as DNA: TGTGCCTGGAGCCCGACAGGGATAGAGGGGAACTCACCCCTCCACTTT.

The chain couples TRBV6-1 to TRBJ2-7, with a possible D match to TRBD2 (7 bases). The V and J ends lost 8 bases and 3 bases respectively, with 17 bases between them. Germline V gene lookup returns CDR1 MNHNS and CDR2 SASEGT. This CDR3 is 14 amino acids long. The CDR3 here is CASLGGWTDYEQYF. The CDR3 nucleotides read TGTGCCAGCCTCGGGGGGTGGACAGACTACGAGCAGTACTTC.

The chain recombines TRBV4-1 with TRBJ1-6, with 7 bases aligning to TRBD1. The CDR3 loop spans 16 amino acids. The germline V gene has CDR1 MGHRA and CDR2 YSYEKL. V trimming: 0 bases; J trimming: 11 bases; junction bases outside the gene matches: 10. CDR3 bases: TGCGCCAGCAGCCAAGACGTGACAGGGATGTTGGCACCCCTCCACTTT. Translated: CASSQDVTGMLAPLHF.

The rearrangement uses TRBV6-5 and TRBJ1-1, with TRBD1 identical over 7 bases. CDR1 is MNHEY, CDR2 SVGAGI, per germline. The J segment lost 11 bases and the V segment lost 6 bases, leaving 9 bases of the junction unmatched. The CDR3 is 12 amino acids. CDR3 in DNA: TGTGCCAGCAGGAACCTACAGGGGTCGGCTTTCTTT. The encoded protein is CASRNLQGSAFF.

V and J are TRBV7-9 and TRBJ2-5; 12 nucleotides line up with TRBD2. This CDR3 has 15 residues. V was pared by 5 bases and J by 2 bases, with 3 bases of the junction left unmatched. Germline-derived CDR1 and CDR2 are SEHNR and FQNEAQ (reference sequence). In DNA form, the CDR3 reads TGTGCCAGCAGCCGGACTAGCGGGGAGCAAGAGACCCAGTACTTC. Residues: CASSRTSGEQETQYF.

The rearrangement links TRBV6-6 to TRBJ1-6; D perhaps matches TRBD1 (6 bases). The CDR3 loop spans 13 amino acids. V lost 5 bases to trimming and J lost 8 bases, with 10 bases between them. The germline V gene encodes CDR1 MNHNY and CDR2 SVGAGI (reference sequence). The CDR3 is CASSGRQDSPLHF. The CDR3 DNA reads as TGTGCCAGCAGTGGGCGACAGGATTCACCCCTCCACTTT.

This chain links TRBV6-5 with TRBJ2-1; D not resolved. V lost 6 bases and J 8 bases, leaving 20 bases between the germline ends. Germline V lookup: CDR1 MNHEY, CDR2 SVGAGI. This CDR3 region has 15 residues. Here the CDR3 reads CASSPWVLGGDEQFF. Here the CDR3 DNA reads TGTGCCAGCAGCCCGTGGGTCCTCGGCGGCGATGAGCAGTTCTTC.

The chain couples TRBV6-6 to TRBJ1-1, with D possibly matching TRBD1 (5 bases). Germline V gene data show CDR1 as MNHNY and CDR2 as SVGAGI (reference sequence). This CDR3 has 13 amino acids. Deletions cut 6 bases from V and 3 bases from J, with 11 bases between. The CDR3 here is CASRRGTYTEAFF. The CDR3 coding sequence is TGTGCCAGCAGACGAGGGACTTACACTGAAGCTTTCTTT.

The genes are TRBV27 and TRBJ2-1, with 8 bases that match TRBD1. Germline V gene lookup returns CDR1 MNHEY and CDR2 SMNVEV (reference sequence). The junction had 8 bases not matched to a gene; V was cut back by 5 bases and J by 14 bases. This CDR3 spans 12 amino acids. The CDR3 coding sequence is TGTGCCAGCAGTACAACAGGGGGTAAAGAGTTCTTC. It translates to CASSTTGGKEFF.

The chain has TRBV25-1 and TRBJ1-2; D perhaps matches TRBD1 (6 bases). This CDR3 is built from 15 residues. From germline, CDR1 is MGHDK and CDR2 SYGVNS. V lost 4 bases to trimming and J lost 8 bases, with 20 bases between them. The CDR3, as DNA: TGTGCCAGCAGTGGGAAGGACAGCCTTTGGGGGGGCTACACCTTC. Its translation: CASSGKDSLWGGYTF.

The gene calls are TRBV11-2 and TRBJ2-6; 12 nucleotides align to TRBD1. Germline-derived CDR1 and CDR2 are SGHAT and FQNNGV. This CDR3 has 18 residues. The V segment lost 8 bases and the J segment 4 bases; nucleotides outside the gene matches: 12. The CDR3 here is CASVSPGQGAPGANVLTF. The CDR3 bases are TGTGCCAGCGTCAGCCCGGGACAGGGGGCGCCCGGGGCCAACGTCCTGACTTTC. The full variable domain, in which reference TRBV11-2 and TRBJ2-6 provide the parts outside the CDR3, is EAGVAQSPRYKIIEKRQSVAFWCNPISGHATLYWYQQILGQGPKLLIQFQNNGVVDDSQLPKDRFSAERLKGVDSTLKIQPAKLEDSAVYLCASVSPGQGAPGANVLTFGAGSRLTVL.

J is TRBJ2-7 and V is TRBV6-6; D not resolved. The germline V and J ends were trimmed by 7 bases and 0 bases, with 13 bases remaining between them. Germline-derived CDR1 and CDR2 are MNHNY and SVGAGI (reference sequence). The CDR3 consists of 14 residues. The CDR3 DNA sequence: TGTGCCAGCACCCTGTCCGACACCTCCTACGAGCAGTACTTC. Protein: CASTLSDTSYEQYF.

Concerning this clone itself: A read error may produce the germline difference seen at one junction end. CDR3 in DNA: TGTGCCAGCAGCTTTACCCAGACTTACTATGGCTGCACCTTC. It is translated as CASSFTQTYYGCTF. The genes are TRBV7-2 and TRBJ1-2; no clear D. Germline CDR1 reads SGHTA; CDR2 reads FQGNSA. The CDR3 has 14 residues.

The CDR3 DNA reads as TGTGCCAGCAGCGCTACTAGTTCCGAGGGCGGTGAGCAGTTCTTC. It codes for CASSATSSEGGEQFF. The V call is TRBV7-3, the J call TRBJ2-1, with D perhaps matching TRBD2 (5 bases). The CDR3 has 15 amino acids. V lost 5 bases and J 9 bases, leaving 20 bases between the germline ends. Germline CDR1 reads SGHTA; CDR2 reads FQGTGA.

The V gene is TRBV28, the J gene TRBJ2-5; possible D gene TRBD1, 5 bases. Trimming took off 7 bases at V and 5 bases at J, with 5 bases between the two ends. The germline V gene encodes CDR1 MDHEN and CDR2 SYDVKM. The CDR3 covers 10 residues. The CDR3 loop is CASKGETQYF. CDR3 coding DNA: TGTGCCAGCAAGGGGGAGACCCAGTACTTC. Drawing the rest from reference TRBV28 and TRBJ2-5, the complete variable domain is DVKVTQSSRYLVKRTGEKVFLECVQDMDHENMFWYRQDPGLGLRLIYFSYDVKMKEKGDIPEGYSVSREKKERFSLILESASTNQTSMYLCASKGETQYFGPGTRLLVL.

The rearrangement uses TRBV7-6 and TRBJ1-3; TRBD1 might be the D (6 bases). Germline V gives CDR1 SGHVS, CDR2 FNYEAQ. The CDR3 spans 16 residues. Trimming shortened V by 5 bases and J by 2 bases, and 16 bases separated the two germline ends. CDR3: CASSPRTVAPGNTIYF. The CDR3, as DNA: TGTGCCAGCAGCCCCCGGACAGTGGCGCCTGGAAACACCATATATTTT.

The table lists this clone with a few counts. V usage is TRBV30 and J usage is TRBJ1-1; D uncertain. CDR3 length: 12 residues. V shed 2 bases and J shed 3 bases, with 7 bases lying between them. Germline V gene sequence: CDR1 GTSNPN, CDR2 SVGIG (reference sequence). The DNA for the CDR3 is TGTGCCTGGAGTCCAACTTACACTGAAGCTTTCTTT. It specifies CAWSPTYTEAFF.

The V call is TRBV7-2, the J call TRBJ2-5; no clear D gene. The CDR3 is 14 amino acids. Germline lookup yields CDR1 SGHTA and CDR2 FQGNSA. The V gene lost 5 bases and the J gene lost 1 base, with 11 bases spanning the gap. The CDR3 nucleotides are TGTGCCAGCAGCCGCGCCCACTTCCAAGAGACCCAGTACTTC. Translation: CASSRAHFQETQYF.

The genes are TRBV5-5 and TRBJ2-7; a possible D gene is TRBD2 (5 bases). Germline lookup yields CDR1 SGHKS and CDR2 YYEKEE (reference sequence). V was cut by 5 bases and J by 5 bases, with 17 bases left in between. The CDR3 loop spans 14 amino acids. CDR3 amino acids: CASSPSAGYHEQYF. The CDR3, as DNA: TGTGCCAGCAGTCCCAGCGCGGGTTACCACGAGCAGTACTTC.